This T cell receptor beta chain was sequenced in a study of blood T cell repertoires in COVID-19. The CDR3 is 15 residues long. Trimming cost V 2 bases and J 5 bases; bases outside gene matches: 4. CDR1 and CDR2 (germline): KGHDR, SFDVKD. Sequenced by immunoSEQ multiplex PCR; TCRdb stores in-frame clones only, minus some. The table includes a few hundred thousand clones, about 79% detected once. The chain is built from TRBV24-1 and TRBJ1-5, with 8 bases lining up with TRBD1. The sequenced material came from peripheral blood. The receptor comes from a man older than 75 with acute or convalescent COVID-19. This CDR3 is CATSDSGGADQPQHF. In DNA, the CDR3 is TGTGCCACCAGTGATTCAGGGGGCGCAGATCAGCCCCAGCATTTT.